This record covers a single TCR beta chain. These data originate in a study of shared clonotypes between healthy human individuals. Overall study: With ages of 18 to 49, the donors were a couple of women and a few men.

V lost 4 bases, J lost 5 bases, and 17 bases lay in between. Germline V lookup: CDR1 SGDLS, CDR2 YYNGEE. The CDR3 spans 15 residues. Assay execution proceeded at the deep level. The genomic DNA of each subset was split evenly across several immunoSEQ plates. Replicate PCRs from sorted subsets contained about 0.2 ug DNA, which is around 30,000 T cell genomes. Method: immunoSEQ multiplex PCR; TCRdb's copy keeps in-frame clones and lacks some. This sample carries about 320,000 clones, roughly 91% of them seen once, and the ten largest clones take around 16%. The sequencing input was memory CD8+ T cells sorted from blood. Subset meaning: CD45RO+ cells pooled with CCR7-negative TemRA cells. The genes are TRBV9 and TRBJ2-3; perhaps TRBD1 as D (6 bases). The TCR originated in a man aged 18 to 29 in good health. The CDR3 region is CASSIPTWGQDTQYF. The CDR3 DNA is TGTGCCAGCAGCATACCAACGTGGGGGCAAGATACGCAGTATTTT.